This entry lists 26 T cell receptor beta chains sequenced from one sample in a study of shared clonotypes between healthy human individuals. Clones were sequenced by immunoSEQ multiplex PCR, and TCRdb holds only the in-frame ones, with some missing. The sample gives over 2 million clones, 80% to 95% of which show up once; around 0.38% is in the top ten. The sample comprised naive CD4+ T cells from PBMCs. Subset in this sample: CD45RA+ positively selected. The receptor source for this set is a man aged 18-30 years in good health. Some clones in this sample may be carry-over from other donors' samples.

This clone showed up just a few times. CDR3 sequence (DNA): TGTGCCAGCAGCCCGAGTCCACAGGGATCCACTGAAGCTTTCTTT. Its protein is CASSPSPQGSTEAFF. This chain connects TRBV9 to TRBJ1-1; D perhaps matches TRBD1 (6 bases). From germline, CDR1 is SGDLS and CDR2 YYNGEE. CDR3 length equals 15 residues. The V and J ends lost 4 bases and 4 bases respectively, with 17 bases between them.

The chain has TRBV18 and TRBJ1-3, with no clear D. CDR1 and CDR2 from the germline V gene are KGHSH and LQKENI. This CDR3 is 17 amino acids long. The V end lost 1 base, the J end lost 2 bases, and 15 bases lay between the germline ends. CDR3 amino acids: CASSPLADHGTGNTIYF. CDR3 DNA: TGTGCCAGCTCACCACTTGCGGATCATGGAACTGGAAACACCATATATTTT.

With regard to this clone: Other DNA sequences in this specimen translate into the identical CDR3. V usage is TRBV6-5 and J usage is TRBJ2-7, with D perhaps TRBD2 (5 bases). CDR3 length equals 14 residues. Germline V gene sequence: CDR1 MNHEY, CDR2 SVGAGI. V was clipped by 0 bases and J by 3 bases, with 9 bases between them. The CDR3: CASSYSASGYEQYF. CDR3 DNA sequence: TGTGCCAGCAGTTACTCGGCGAGCGGCTACGAGCAGTACTTC.

The chain links TRBV6-5 to TRBJ2-3; D uncertain. CDR1 and CDR2 (germline): MNHEY, SVGAGI. V dropped 6 bases and J dropped 3 bases, with 10 bases sitting between them. The CDR3 extends over 13 amino acids. Here the CDR3 reads CASRQVATDTQYF. The DNA for the CDR3 is TGTGCCAGCAGGCAGGTAGCTACAGATACGCAGTATTTT.

The rearrangement uses TRBV29-1 and TRBJ2-7; possible D gene TRBD2, 5 bases. Trimming pared 3 bases from V and 0 bases from J, leaving 12 bases between. Germline V gene lookup returns CDR1 SQVTM and CDR2 ANQGSEA. The CDR3 spans 14 residues. The CDR3 reads CSVDSYGISYEQYF. In DNA, the CDR3 is TGCAGCGTTGATTCTTACGGGATCTCCTACGAGCAGTACTTC.

The chain couples TRBV4-1 to TRBJ2-7, with a possible D match to TRBD1 (6 bases). V lost 2 bases to trimming and J lost 4 bases, with 9 bases between them. Germline V gene data show CDR1 as MGHRA and CDR2 as YSYEKL. The CDR3 consists of 13 residues. The DNA of the CDR3 is TGCGCCAGCAGCCAAAACAGGGATTACGAGCAGTACTTC. It specifies CASSQNRDYEQYF.

This chain joins TRBV7-3 and TRBJ2-3, with D unclear. V gave up 1 base and J gave up 3 bases, with 20 bases separating them. The CDR3 consists of 18 residues. Per germline, CDR1 SGHTA and CDR2 FQGTGA. CDR3 loop: CASSLNFLAIPVTDTQYF. The CDR3 region has the DNA TGTGCCAGCAGCTTAAATTTTCTGGCTATACCCGTAACAGATACGCAGTATTTT.

The gene calls are TRBV6-5 and TRBJ2-1; a weak D match, TRBD1 (6 bases). Germline V lookup: CDR1 MNHEY, CDR2 SVGAGI. Trimming cost V 6 bases and J 7 bases, with 10 bases left between them. CDR3 length: 12 residues. CDR3 nucleotides: TGTGCCAGCAGGAACAGGGTTAATGAGCAGTTCTTC. Protein sequence: CASRNRVNEQFF.

The chain links TRBV5-5 to TRBJ1-5; perhaps TRBD1 as D (5 bases). The CDR3 consists of 17 residues. Germline V gives CDR1 SGHKS, CDR2 YYEKEE (reference sequence). V lost 2 bases and J lost 5, with 20 bases in between. The CDR3 reads CASSLGLRGRSDQPQHF. The DNA for the CDR3 is TGTGCCAGCAGCTTAGGTCTTAGGGGAAGGTCGGATCAGCCCCAGCATTTT.

CDR3 sequence reads: CASSLADYSYNEQFF. CDR3 DNA: TGCGCCAGCAGCTTGGCCGACTATAGTTACAATGAGCAGTTCTTC. The V gene is TRBV5-1, the J gene TRBJ2-1, with D maybe TRBD2 (5 bases). The germline V gene encodes CDR1 SGHRS and CDR2 YFSETQ. CDR3 size: 15 residues. V was shortened by 0 bases and J by 4 bases, with 11 bases between the two germline ends.

This clone occurred a few times. The DNA of the CDR3 is TGCGCCAGCAGCACAAGGACTAGCGGGAGGGTCGATGAGCAGTTCTTC. As protein: CASSTRTSGRVDEQFF. The chain employs TRBV5-1 and TRBJ2-1; 15 bases fit TRBD2. V lost 4 bases to trimming and J lost 8 bases; unmatched junction nucleotides: 7. Looked up from germline, CDR1 is SGHRS and CDR2 is YFSETQ. CDR3 size: 16 residues.

This clone was found once. The same CDR3 is also encoded by other DNA sequences in this sample. CDR3 nucleotides: TGCGCCAGCAGCCTCGGACTAGCGGGACTCACCGGGGAGCTGTTTTTT. Protein product: CASSLGLAGLTGELFF. The V gene is TRBV5-1, the J gene TRBJ2-2, with TRBD2 matching 12 bases. The length of the CDR3 is 16 residues. V shed 4 bases, J shed 4 bases, and the junction held 5 bases outside the gene matches. Germline-derived CDR1 and CDR2 are SGHRS and YFSETQ.

This clone has just a few counts. The chain is built from TRBV7-9 and TRBJ2-2; D is ambiguous. This CDR3 comprises 14 residues. Germline CDR1 is SEHNR and CDR2 is FQNEAQ (reference sequence). The V gene lost 7 bases and the J gene lost 7 bases, with 16 bases spanning the gap. The DNA for the CDR3 is TGTGCCAGCAACAACAACAGAGTTGGCGGGGAGCTGTTTTTT. Translated: CASNNNRVGGELFF. Using reference TRBV7-9 and TRBJ2-2 for the parts outside the CDR3, the full variable domain is DTGVSQNPRHKITKRGQNVTFRCDPISEHNRLYWYRQTLGQGPEFLTYFQNEAQLEKSRLLSDRFSAERPKGSFSTLEIQRTEQGDSAMYLCASNNNRVGGELFFGEGSRLTVL.

The J gene is TRBJ2-5, the V gene TRBV9; tentatively, D is TRBD1 (5 bases). The ends were cut back, 0 bases at V and 3 bases at J, with 12 bases in the middle. The CDR3 runs to 15 residues. Looked up from germline, CDR1 is SGDLS and CDR2 is YYNGEE. The CDR3, as DNA: TGTGCCAGCAGCGTAGGTGGGGCAGTTAAAGAGACCCAGTACTTC. Its translation is CASSVGGAVKETQYF.

The table lists this clone with a count of one. This rearrangement joins TRBV15 to TRBJ2-5; D is unresolved. Germline loops: CDR1 LNHNV, CDR2 YYDKDF (reference sequence). The CDR3 covers 16 residues. V was shortened by 4 bases and J by 4 bases, with 19 bases between the two germline ends. In DNA, the CDR3 is TGTGCCACCAGCACCCGGTTAGAAACAACGGGAGAGACCCAGTACTTC. Translation: CATSTRLETTGETQYF.

For this clone: Additional DNA sequences in this sample encode the identical CDR3. The chain carries TRBV7-2 and TRBJ2-5; D might be TRBD1 (6 bases). Per the germline V gene, CDR1 is SGHTA and CDR2 is FQGNSA. Trimming removed 1 base at V and 1 base at J, with 7 bases between. This CDR3 is built from 14 residues. The CDR3 is CASSLGGGQETQYF. The CDR3 DNA follows: TGTGCCAGCAGCTTAGGAGGGGGCCAAGAGACCCAGTACTTC.

The rearrangement uses TRBV9 and TRBJ2-1, with a possible D match to TRBD2 (5 bases). In germline, CDR1 is SGDLS, CDR2 YYNGEE. The CDR3 consists of 16 residues. V was clipped by 4 bases and J by 3 bases, with 17 bases between them. The CDR3 DNA follows: TGTGCCAGCAGCCCGGGATGGGGATGGGGCTACAATGAGCAGTTCTTC. Protein product: CASSPGWGWGYNEQFF.

The V and J genes are TRBV27 and TRBJ2-7; 8 bases align to TRBD2. CDR3 length: 14 amino acids. Germline CDR1 MNHEY, CDR2 SMNVEV (reference sequence). Germline trimming cut 6 bases from V and 3 bases from J; bases unmatched to any gene: 7. Here the CDR3 reads CASSIGGGIYEQYF. The DNA for the CDR3 is TGTGCCAGCAGCATCGGGGGGGGTATCTACGAGCAGTACTTC.

Comment on this clone: The sample holds other DNA sequences that translate to the same CDR3. This rearrangement joins TRBV5-1 to TRBJ2-7; unclear D gene. Looked up from germline, CDR1 is SGHRS and CDR2 is YFSETQ. The CDR3 length is 12 residues. The V end was cut by 4 bases, the J end by 6 bases, with 11 bases between. CDR3: CASSPPLGEQYF. For the CDR3, the DNA is TGCGCCAGCAGCCCACCCCTGGGCGAGCAGTACTTC. Drawing the rest from reference TRBV5-1 and TRBJ2-7, the complete variable domain is KAGVTQTPRYLIKTRGQQVTLSCSPISGHRSVSWYQQTPGQGLQFLFEYFSETQRNKGNFPGRFSGRQFSNSRSEMNVSTLELGDSALYLCASSPPLGEQYFGPGTRLTVT.

The rearrangement joins TRBV6-6 to TRBJ1-2; maybe TRBD1 (5 bases). V was pared by 2 bases and J by 6 bases, with 13 bases between. This CDR3 has 14 amino acids. CDR1 is MNHNY, CDR2 SVGAGI, per germline (reference sequence). This CDR3 reads CASSYLSGANGYTF. The DNA for the CDR3 is TGTGCCAGCAGTTACCTGAGTGGGGCGAATGGCTACACCTTC.

This clone showed up just once. The V call is TRBV27, the J call TRBJ2-1, with TRBD2 as a possible D gene (6 bases). Trimming took off 3 bases at V and 4 bases at J, with 19 bases between the two ends. Germline V CDR1 and CDR2: MNHEY, SMNVEV (reference sequence). The CDR3 contains 17 residues. CDR3 loop: CASSLRRDQPRYNEQFF. The CDR3 bases are TGTGCCAGCAGTTTGCGGCGGGACCAACCCAGGTACAATGAGCAGTTCTTC.

J is TRBJ2-1 and V is TRBV27; D remains ambiguous. V was pared by 4 bases and J by 3 bases, with 4 bases between. The CDR3 runs to 12 residues. Looked up from germline, CDR1 is MNHEY and CDR2 is SMNVEV (reference sequence). The chain's CDR3 is CASSSIYNEQFF. CDR3 nucleotide sequence: TGTGCCAGCAGTTCGATCTACAATGAGCAGTTCTTC.

CDR3 in amino acids: CASSLEAVNNQPQHF. The CDR3 nucleotides read TGTGCCAGCAGCTTAGAGGCAGTGAACAATCAGCCCCAGCATTTT. The chain uses TRBV7-8 and TRBJ1-5, with D uncertain. The CDR3 is made up of 15 amino acids. The germline V and J ends were trimmed by 1 base and 3 bases, with 10 bases remaining between them. Germline V lookup: CDR1 SGHVS, CDR2 FQNEAQ.

V usage is TRBV5-6 and J usage is TRBJ2-5; 8 bases are a match to TRBD1. Germline loops: CDR1 SGHDT, CDR2 YYEEEE. With 0 bases clipped from V and 7 bases from J, the junction kept 11 bases outside the gene matches. CDR3 length: 16 residues. This CDR3 reads CASSLAQNRGTGTQYF. The CDR3 DNA is TGTGCCAGCAGCTTGGCCCAGAACAGGGGGACGGGGACCCAGTACTTC. Variable domain in full (rest from reference TRBV5-6 and TRBJ2-5): DAGVTQSPTHLIKTRGQQVTLRCSPKSGHDTVSWYQQALGQGPQFIFQYYEEEERQRGNFPDRFSGHQFPNYSSELNVNALLLGDSALYLCASSLAQNRGTGTQYFGPGTRLLVL.

This sequence joins TRBV19 and TRBJ2-7; 10 bases match TRBD2. Germline V lookup: CDR1 LNHDA, CDR2 SQIVND (reference sequence). V lost 4 bases to trimming and J lost 3 bases; unmatched junction nucleotides: 6. The CDR3 has 15 amino acids. CDR3 DNA sequence: TGTGCCAGTAGTAAAGTCACTAGCGGGGACTACGAGCAGTACTTC. Translated: CASSKVTSGDYEQYF.

The J gene is TRBJ2-7, the V gene TRBV5-1; D remains unclear. The CDR3 length is 16 residues. The germline CDR1 and CDR2 sequences are SGHRS and YFSETQ. Trimming removed 4 bases from V and 3 bases from J, with 20 bases in between. CDR3 in DNA: TGCGCCAGCAGCCAGGACGCGCGACGGGCCAGCTACGAGCAGTACTTC. Its protein product is CASSQDARRASYEQYF. Complete variable domain (other parts from reference TRBV5-1 and TRBJ2-7): KAGVTQTPRYLIKTRGQQVTLSCSPISGHRSVSWYQQTPGQGLQFLFEYFSETQRNKGNFPGRFSGRQFSNSRSEMNVSTLELGDSALYLCASSQDARRASYEQYFGPGTRLTVT.